This TCR beta chain was sequenced in a study of early T cells in non-severe SARS-CoV-2 infection. Overall study context: Alpha and beta chains were unpaired, from unsorted whole-blood bulk RNA.

This clonotype was counted ten times or more. Its target is unknown. Overall study findings and caveats: VDJdb matching favored anti-spike CD8 responses, missing private and CD4 specificities.

As part of library construction, unique molecular identifiers were attached to individual cDNA molecules. TCRdb itself ran the 5' RACE reads through MiXCR, one entry per CDR3 protein. The table lists tens of thousands of distinct CDR3 sequences, under 7.5% of them singletons, with 2.5% to 3% in the top ten. V lost 1 base, J lost 3 bases, and 4 bases lay in between. CDR1 is SQVTM, CDR2 ANQGSEA, per germline. The CDR3 extends over 11 amino acids. V gene TRBV29-1 combines with J gene TRBJ2-7; D remains ambiguous. The sample consisted of whole blood. This TCR was sampled from an adult who was a healthcare worker with PCR-confirmed SARS-CoV-2 infection or an uninfected control (not recorded which). The CDR3 sequence: CSVEGVYEQYF. CDR3 coding DNA: TGCAGCGTTGAAGGAGTCTACGAGCAGTACTTC.